This T cell receptor beta chain is drawn from a study of blood T cells in healthy people across ages. General study points: Reliance upon unsorted PBMCs precluded definitive naive versus antigen-experienced comparison.

A second PCR, run for roughly 7 to 11 cycles, used a sample-barcoded 5' primer plus a J-beta primer mix. Using its own MiXCR run on the 5' RACE reads, TCRdb lists one record per CDR3 protein. Here the sample spans about 1.5 million distinct CDR3 sequences, about 45% being singletons. Regarding this clonotype: Its antigen is currently unknown.

Germline values: CDR1 ENHRY, CDR2 SYGVKD. Trimming shortened V by 9 bases and J by 8 bases, and 16 bases separated the two germline ends. This CDR3 is built from 13 residues. The sequence derives from a woman aged 18-29 years in good health. The specimen sequenced was blood. The V gene is TRBV10-3, the J gene TRBJ1-4; no definite D call. The CDR3 DNA reads TGTGCCATTACATTCTTTGGGCGGGAAAAACTGTTTTTT. Translating it yields CAITFFGREKLFF.